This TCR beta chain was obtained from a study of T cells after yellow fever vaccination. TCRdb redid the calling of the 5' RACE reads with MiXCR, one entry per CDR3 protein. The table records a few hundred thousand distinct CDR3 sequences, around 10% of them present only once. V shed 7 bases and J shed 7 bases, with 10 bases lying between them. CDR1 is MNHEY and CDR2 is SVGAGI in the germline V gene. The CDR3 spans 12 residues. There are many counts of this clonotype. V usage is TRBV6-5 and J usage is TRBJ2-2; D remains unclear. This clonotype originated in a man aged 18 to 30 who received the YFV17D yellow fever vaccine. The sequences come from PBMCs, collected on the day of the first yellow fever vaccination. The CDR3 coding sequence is TGTGCCAGCACTCCAAATAACGGGGAGCTGTTTTTT. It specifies CASTPNNGELFF.